A selection of T cell receptor beta chains follows, all from one sample in a study of blood T cell repertoires in COVID-19. Sequencing used immunoSEQ multiplex PCR; TCRdb keeps in-frame clones, though not all of them. The sample has hundreds of thousands of clones, over 70% seen once. The source material was peripheral blood. Every receptor here comes from a man aged 40-49 years with acute or convalescent COVID-19. Both conserved end residues are part of each CDR3. The D gene is left open where the match is weak. Clone size, where shown, is once, few, many, or a class for clones that have expanded.

TGTGCCAGCTCACCAGTCCCAGATATAGCCAAAAACATTCAGTACTTC	CASSPVPDIAKNIQYF	-	TRBV18	16	-	TRBJ2-4
TGTGCCAGCAGTTACTGGTCGGGAGCGACGGTCCATGAGCAGTTCTTC	CASSYWSGATVHEQFF	-	TRBV6-5	16	-	TRBJ2-1
TGTGCCACCAGTGATCCCCGGGACAGGGGAGCACGTATAGGCACAGATACGCAGTATTTT	CATSDPRDRGARIGTDTQYF	-	TRBV24-1	20	TRBD1	TRBJ2-3
TGTGCTAGTGGTTTGGGACTCGAGGAGTACTTC	CASGLGLEEYF	-	TRBV12-5	11	-	TRBJ2-7
TGTGCCGCTTTAAGTCAGACTGAAGCTTTCTTT	CAALSQTEAFF	-	TRBV28	11	-	TRBJ1-1
TGTGCCACCAGCAGAGGTGACAGGTCGAACACCGGGGAGCTGTTTTTT	CATSRGDRSNTGELFF	-	TRBV15	16	-	TRBJ2-2
TGCGCCAGCAGCTTAGGACTAGCGGTTTACGAGGTCGCTGAGCAGTTCTTC	CASSLGLAVYEVAEQFF	-	TRBV5-1	17	TRBD2	TRBJ2-1
TGCGCCAGCAGCTTGGACGGGACAGGGGGCGGGAGGAACTATGGCTACACCTTC	CASSLDGTGGGRNYGYTF	-	TRBV5-1	18	TRBD1	TRBJ1-2
TGTGCCAGTAGGGCCAGGGGGATCTATGGCTACACCTTC	CASRARGIYGYTF	-	TRBV19	13	TRBD1	TRBJ1-2
TGTGCCAGCAGTGAAGCGCCAGGGGGCTCTGGATCCACCATATATTTT	CASSEAPGGSGSTIYF	-	TRBV6-1	16	TRBD1	TRBJ1-3
TGTGCCAGCAGCTTGAGGCGGGAGGGTGTAATAGGAGAAGAGACCCAGTACTTC	CASSLRREGVIGEETQYF	-	TRBV13	18	TRBD2	TRBJ2-5
TGTGCCAGCAGGCGGGGCACAGATACGCAGTATTTT	CASRRGTDTQYF	-	TRBV7-9	12	-	TRBJ2-3
TGCGCCAGCCGTATATCCGGGACTGCAAACACTGAAGCTTTCTTT	CASRISGTANTEAFF	-	TRBV10-2	15	-	TRBJ1-1
TGTGCCAGTAGTATAGGAAGCGGAACCTACAATGAGCAGTTCTTC	CASSIGSGTYNEQFF	-	TRBV19	15	-	TRBJ2-1
TGTGCCAGTAGTCCCATGGGACAGGGGGGCTCCTACGAGCAGTACTTC	CASSPMGQGGSYEQYF	-	TRBV19	16	TRBD1	TRBJ2-7
TGCGCCAGCAGCCAAGATATAGGGGGCTCTGGAAACACCATATATTTT	CASSQDIGGSGNTIYF	-	TRBV4-3	16	-	TRBJ1-3
TGTGCCAGCACCTGGGGGACAACCTACGAGCAGTACTTC	CASTWGTTYEQYF	-	TRBV6-7	13	-	TRBJ2-7
TGTGCCAGCAGTGAATTACGGACAACAGAGACCCAGTACTTC	CASSELRTTETQYF	-	TRBV6-1	14	-	TRBJ2-5
TGTGCCAGCACCTGGGGGCAGAACACTGAAGCTTTCTTT	CASTWGQNTEAFF	-	TRBV5-6	13	-	TRBJ1-1
TGTGCCAGCAGTACGACTAGCGATTCCTACGAGCAGTACTTC	CASSTTSDSYEQYF	-	TRBV3-1/TRBV3-2	14	TRBD2	TRBJ2-7
TGTGCCAGCAGCTTGGGCCCGGGATCGGCACAATCTCAGCCCCAGCATTTT	CASSLGPGSAQSQPQHF	-	TRBV5-6	17	-	TRBJ1-5
TGTGCCAGCAGTTTAAGCCGACAGGGTTGGTATGGCTACACCTTC	CASSLSRQGWYGYTF	-	TRBV27	15	TRBD1	TRBJ1-2
TGTGCCAGCAGCGTAGGGATAACAGGGAATGAAAAACTGTTTTTT	CASSVGITGNEKLFF	-	TRBV9	15	-	TRBJ1-4
TGTGCCAGCAGCTTGCGATGGGCCGATTCACCCCTCCACTTT	CASSLRWADSPLHF	-	TRBV5-5	14	-	TRBJ1-6
TGTGCCAGCAGCTTAGGCACGGGACTACATGAGCAGTTCTTC	CASSLGTGLHEQFF	-	TRBV7-3	14	TRBD2	TRBJ2-1
TGTGCCAGCAGCCAAGCAGCGGGGAGTTTAGAGCAGTACTTC	CASSQAAGSLEQYF	-	TRBV14	14	TRBD2	TRBJ2-7
TGTGCCTGGACCTCGGGGGACTACAATGAGCAGTTCTTC	CAWTSGDYNEQFF	-	TRBV30	13	-	TRBJ2-1
TGTGCCAGCAGTGATCGGACAGGGACTAATGAAAAACTGTTTTTT	CASSDRTGTNEKLFF	once	TRBV25-1	15	TRBD1	TRBJ1-4
TGTGCCATCAGTGTGGAAGGGGGCTCTGGCTACACCTTC	CAISVEGGSGYTF	-	TRBV10-3	13	TRBD1	TRBJ1-2
TGTGCCAGCAGCCGCGGTCTGTCGAGGGGGAGTCAAGAGACCCAGTACTTC	CASSRGLSRGSQETQYF	-	TRBV14	17	-	TRBJ2-5
TGTGCCTGGAGTGTACATAGCGGCCAGGGTAATACGCAGTATTTT	CAWSVHSGQGNTQYF	-	TRBV30	15	-	TRBJ2-3
TGTGCCAGCAGCTTAGATTGGCAGTCGAACACTGAAGCTTTCTTT	CASSLDWQSNTEAFF	-	TRBV7-8	15	-	TRBJ1-1
TGTGCCAGCAGTTTAGTTTCGCGGACTGAAGCTTTCTTT	CASSLVSRTEAFF	-	TRBV12-3/TRBV12-4	13	-	TRBJ1-1
TGTGCCAGCACCCCAGACTCTTTGGAGCAGTTCTTC	CASTPDSLEQFF	-	TRBV6-2/TRBV6-3	12	-	TRBJ2-1
TGTGCCAGTAGGGACTCCACTGAAGCTTTCTTT	CASRDSTEAFF	-	TRBV19	11	-	TRBJ1-1
TGTGCCAGCAGCCGAGGACTAGCGGAAGGGAACACCGGGGAGCTGTTTTTT	CASSRGLAEGNTGELFF	-	TRBV7-8	17	TRBD2	TRBJ2-2
TGTGCCAGCAGTTACCAGGGCACTGGAAACACCATATATTTT	CASSYQGTGNTIYF	-	TRBV6-2/TRBV6-3	14	-	TRBJ1-3
TGTGCCAGTAGTATAGGGGCTAGCGGCTTCTCCTACGAGCAGTACTTC	CASSIGASGFSYEQYF	-	TRBV19	16	TRBD2	TRBJ2-7
TGTGCCAGCAGAAACACTGCCGGGACAGGGACTGAAGCTTTCTTT	CASRNTAGTGTEAFF	-	TRBV6-5	15	TRBD1	TRBJ1-1
TGTGCCAGCAGCTTGGACAGGGTTGACTATGGCTACACCTTC	CASSLDRVDYGYTF	once	TRBV5-5	14	-	TRBJ1-2
TGCAGCGTTGGGGACTGGTACAATGAGCAGTTCTTC	CSVGDWYNEQFF	-	TRBV29-1	12	-	TRBJ2-1
TGTGCCAGCAGCCTACCGGGACTAGCGGGTCCCGACAATGAGCAGTTCTTC	CASSLPGLAGPDNEQFF	once	TRBV5-4	17	TRBD2	TRBJ2-1
TGTGCCAGCTCACTAAGACAGGGGGCTACTAATGAAAAACTGTTTTTT	CASSLRQGATNEKLFF	-	TRBV18	16	TRBD1	TRBJ1-4
TGTGCCAGCAGCGTATCCCCAGGGGGCCTGGCTTTCTTT	CASSVSPGGLAFF	-	TRBV9	13	TRBD1	TRBJ1-1
TGTGCCAGCAGTTTTCTCCGCAGGGATACGCAGTATTTT	CASSFLRRDTQYF	-	TRBV12-3/TRBV12-4	13	-	TRBJ2-3
TGCGCCAGCAGCCAAGCAGGGGACAGTGGAGCCTACGAGCAGTACTTC	CASSQAGDSGAYEQYF	-	TRBV4-1	16	TRBD1	TRBJ2-7
TGTGCCAGCAGCTTGGGGACAGGTCAAGAGACCCAGTACTTC	CASSLGTGQETQYF	-	TRBV7-3	14	TRBD1	TRBJ2-5
TGTGCCAGCACCACTAACAGGGGGCCCACTGAAGCTTTCTTT	CASTTNRGPTEAFF	-	TRBV6-5	14	TRBD1	TRBJ1-1
TGTGCCAGCAGCTTGTTTACGGTGAACACTGAAGCTTTCTTT	CASSLFTVNTEAFF	-	TRBV5-4	14	-	TRBJ1-1
TGTGCCAGCAGCTCGAACAGGGTGGAGCAGTTCTTC	CASSSNRVEQFF	few	TRBV7-2	12	-	TRBJ2-1
TGTGCCAGCAACGTCCACGGGGGTATTAATTCACCCCTCCACTTT	CASNVHGGINSPLHF	-	TRBV6-5	15	-	TRBJ1-6
TGTGCCAGCAGCGCCGGGACAGGGGAGAGCACAGATACGCAGTATTTT	CASSAGTGESTDTQYF	-	TRBV5-4	16	TRBD1	TRBJ2-3
TGTGCCAGCAGCCAACGTCGTGAGACTGAAGCTTTCTTT	CASSQRRETEAFF	once	TRBV6-5	13	-	TRBJ1-1
TGTGCCAGCAGCAGCACAGGGGGTGAGACAGATACGCAGTATTTT	CASSSTGGETDTQYF	-	TRBV28	15	TRBD1	TRBJ2-3